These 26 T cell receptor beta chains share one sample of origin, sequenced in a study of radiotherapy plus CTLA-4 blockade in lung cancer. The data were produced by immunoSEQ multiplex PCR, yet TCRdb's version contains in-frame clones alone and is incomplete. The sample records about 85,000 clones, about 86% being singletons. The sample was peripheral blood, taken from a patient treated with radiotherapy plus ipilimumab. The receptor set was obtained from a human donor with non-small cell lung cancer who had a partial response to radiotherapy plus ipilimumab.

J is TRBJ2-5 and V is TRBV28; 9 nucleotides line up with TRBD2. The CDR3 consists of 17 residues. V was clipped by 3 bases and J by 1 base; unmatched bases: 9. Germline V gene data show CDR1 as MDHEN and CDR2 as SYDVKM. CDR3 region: CASSLKLSGGPQETQYF. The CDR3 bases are TGTGCCAGCAGTTTGAAACTTAGCGGGGGCCCCCAAGAGACCCAGTACTTC. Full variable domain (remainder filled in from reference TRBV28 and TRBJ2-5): DVKVTQSSRYLVKRTGEKVFLECVQDMDHENMFWYRQDPGLGLRLIYFSYDVKMKEKGDIPEGYSVSREKKERFSLILESASTNQTSMYLCASSLKLSGGPQETQYFGPGTRLLVL.

This CDR3 reads CSVEPPLAEAYNEQFF. The CDR3 DNA sequence: TGCAGCGTTGAACCCCCCCTAGCGGAGGCCTACAATGAGCAGTTCTTC. The J gene is TRBJ2-1, the V gene TRBV29-1, with 7 bases aligning to TRBD2. Germline CDR1 is SQVTM and CDR2 is ANQGSEA. The CDR3 is 16 residues long. Trimming at V came to 2 bases and at J to 2 bases, leaving 9 bases not matched to a gene.

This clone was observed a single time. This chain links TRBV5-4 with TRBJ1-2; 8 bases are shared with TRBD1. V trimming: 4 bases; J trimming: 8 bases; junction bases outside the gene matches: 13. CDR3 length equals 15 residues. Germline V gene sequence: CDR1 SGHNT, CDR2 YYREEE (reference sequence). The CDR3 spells CASSGQGGRFAGYTF. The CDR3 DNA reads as TGTGCCAGCAGCGGACAGGGCGGTCGGTTCGCGGGCTACACCTTC.

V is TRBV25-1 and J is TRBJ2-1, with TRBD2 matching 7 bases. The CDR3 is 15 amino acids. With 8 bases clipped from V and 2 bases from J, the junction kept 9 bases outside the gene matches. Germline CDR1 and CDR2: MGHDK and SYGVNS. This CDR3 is CASLRRLAAYNEQFF. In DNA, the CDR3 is TGTGCCAGCCTAAGGAGGCTAGCGGCCTACAATGAGCAGTTCTTC.

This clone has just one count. The CDR3 protein is CASSLRLAGGINYNEQFF. CDR3 DNA sequence: TGTGCCAGCAGTTTACGACTAGCGGGAGGGATAAATTACAATGAGCAGTTCTTC. This chain links TRBV27 with TRBJ2-1; 14 bases are a match to TRBD2. V shed 2 bases and J 4 bases; nucleotides not matched to a gene: 7. Per germline, CDR1 MNHEY and CDR2 SMNVEV (reference sequence). The CDR3 is made up of 18 amino acids.

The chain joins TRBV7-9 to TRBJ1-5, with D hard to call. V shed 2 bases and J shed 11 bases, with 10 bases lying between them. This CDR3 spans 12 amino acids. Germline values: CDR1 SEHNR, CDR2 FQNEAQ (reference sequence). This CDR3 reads CASSLSASTQHF. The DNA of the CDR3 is TGTGCCAGCAGCTTATCGGCTAGTACCCAGCATTTT.

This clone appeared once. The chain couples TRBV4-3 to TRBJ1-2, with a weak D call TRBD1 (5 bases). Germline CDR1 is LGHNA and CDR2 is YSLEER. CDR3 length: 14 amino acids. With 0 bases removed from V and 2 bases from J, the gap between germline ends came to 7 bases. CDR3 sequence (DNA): TGCGCCAGCAGCCAAGATTCAGGGAACTATGGCTACACCTTC. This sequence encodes CASSQDSGNYGYTF.

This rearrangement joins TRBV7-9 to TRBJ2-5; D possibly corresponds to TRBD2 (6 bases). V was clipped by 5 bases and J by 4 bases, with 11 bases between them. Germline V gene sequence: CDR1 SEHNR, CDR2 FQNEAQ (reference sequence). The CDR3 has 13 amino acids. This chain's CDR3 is CASSPRGGETQYF. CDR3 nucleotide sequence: TGTGCCAGCAGCCCGAGGGGAGGAGAGACCCAGTACTTC.

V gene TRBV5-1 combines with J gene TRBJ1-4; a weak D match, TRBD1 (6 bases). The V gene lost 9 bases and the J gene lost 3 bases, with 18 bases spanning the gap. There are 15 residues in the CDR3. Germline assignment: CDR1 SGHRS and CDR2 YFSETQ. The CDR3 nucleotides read TGCGCCACTACCAAAACAGGACAGCCTAATGAAAAACTGTTTTTT. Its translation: CATTKTGQPNEKLFF.

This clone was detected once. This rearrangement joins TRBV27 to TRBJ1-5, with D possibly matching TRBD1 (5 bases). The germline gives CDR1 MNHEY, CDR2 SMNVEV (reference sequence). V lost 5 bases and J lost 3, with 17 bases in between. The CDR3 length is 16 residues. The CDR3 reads CASSHQRMGLNQPQHF. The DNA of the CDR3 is TGTGCCAGCAGTCATCAAAGGATGGGGCTCAATCAGCCCCAGCATTTT.

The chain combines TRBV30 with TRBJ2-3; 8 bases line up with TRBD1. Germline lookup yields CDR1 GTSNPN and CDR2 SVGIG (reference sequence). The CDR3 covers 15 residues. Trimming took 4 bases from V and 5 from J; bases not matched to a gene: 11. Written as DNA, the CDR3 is TGTGCCTGGACCTGGCAGGGGGCAGTGGGAGATACGCAGTATTTT. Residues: CAWTWQGAVGDTQYF.

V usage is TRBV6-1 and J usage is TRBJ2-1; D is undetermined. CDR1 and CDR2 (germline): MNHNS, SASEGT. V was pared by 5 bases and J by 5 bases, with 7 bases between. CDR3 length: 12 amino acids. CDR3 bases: TGTGCCAGCAGTCCCCCAGACAATGAGCAGTTCTTC. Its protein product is CASSPPDNEQFF.

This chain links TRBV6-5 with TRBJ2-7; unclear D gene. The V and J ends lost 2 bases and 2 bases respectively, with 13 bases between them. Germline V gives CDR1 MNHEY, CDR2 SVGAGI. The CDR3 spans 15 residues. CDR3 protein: CASSYAYLGPYEQYF. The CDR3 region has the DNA TGTGCCAGCAGTTACGCTTACCTAGGCCCCTACGAGCAGTACTTC.

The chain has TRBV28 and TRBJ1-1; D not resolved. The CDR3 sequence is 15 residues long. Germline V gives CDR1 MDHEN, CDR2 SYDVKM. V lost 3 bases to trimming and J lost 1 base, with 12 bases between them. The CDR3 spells CASSFPVSPNTEAFF. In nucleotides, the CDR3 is TGTGCCAGCAGTTTTCCGGTTTCACCGAACACTGAAGCTTTCTTT.

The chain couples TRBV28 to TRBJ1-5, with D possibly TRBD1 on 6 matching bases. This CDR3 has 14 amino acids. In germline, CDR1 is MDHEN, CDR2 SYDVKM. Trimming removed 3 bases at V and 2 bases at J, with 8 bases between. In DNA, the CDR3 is TGTGCCAGCAGTTTTCCAGGGGGCAATCAGCCCCAGCATTTT. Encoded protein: CASSFPGGNQPQHF.

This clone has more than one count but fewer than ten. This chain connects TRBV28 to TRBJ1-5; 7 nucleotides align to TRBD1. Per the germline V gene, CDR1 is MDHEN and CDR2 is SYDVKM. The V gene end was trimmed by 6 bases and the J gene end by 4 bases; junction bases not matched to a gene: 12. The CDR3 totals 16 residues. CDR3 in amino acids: CASSAAEGAPNQPQHF. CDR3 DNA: TGTGCCAGCAGCGCCGCAGAGGGGGCGCCTAATCAGCCCCAGCATTTT.

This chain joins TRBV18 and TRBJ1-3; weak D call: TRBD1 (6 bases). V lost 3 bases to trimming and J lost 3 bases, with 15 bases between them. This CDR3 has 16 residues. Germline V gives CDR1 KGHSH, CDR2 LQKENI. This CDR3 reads CASSPNQGRGGNTIYF. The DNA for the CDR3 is TGTGCCAGCTCACCGAATCAGGGGCGCGGTGGAAACACCATATATTTT.

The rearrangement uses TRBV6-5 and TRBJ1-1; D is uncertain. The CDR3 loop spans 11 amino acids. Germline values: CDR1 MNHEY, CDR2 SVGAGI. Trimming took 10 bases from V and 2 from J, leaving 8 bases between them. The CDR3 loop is CATRLNTEAFF. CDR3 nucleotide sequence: TGTGCCACCAGACTCAACACTGAAGCTTTCTTT.

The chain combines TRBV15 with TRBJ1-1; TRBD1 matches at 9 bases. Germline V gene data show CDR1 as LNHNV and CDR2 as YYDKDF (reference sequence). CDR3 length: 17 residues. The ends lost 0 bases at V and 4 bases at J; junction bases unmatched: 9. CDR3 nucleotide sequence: TGTGCCACCAGCAGAGAAGGCCCGGGACAGGGAATCACTGAAGCTTTCTTT. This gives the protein CATSREGPGQGITEAFF.

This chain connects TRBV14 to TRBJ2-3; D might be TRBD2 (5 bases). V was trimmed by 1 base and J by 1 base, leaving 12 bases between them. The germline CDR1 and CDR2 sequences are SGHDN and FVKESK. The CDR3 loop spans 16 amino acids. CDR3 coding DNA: TGTGCCAGCAGCCAAGTACTCGCGGGTGGCACAGATACGCAGTATTTT. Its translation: CASSQVLAGGTDTQYF.

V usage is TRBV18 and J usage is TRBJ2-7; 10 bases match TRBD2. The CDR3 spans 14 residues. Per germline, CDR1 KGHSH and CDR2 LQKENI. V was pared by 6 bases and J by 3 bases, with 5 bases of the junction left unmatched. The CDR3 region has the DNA TGTGCCAGCTCGCCTAGCGGGAGCGGCTACGAGCAGTACTTC. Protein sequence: CASSPSGSGYEQYF. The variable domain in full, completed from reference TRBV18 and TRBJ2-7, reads NAGVMQNPRHLVRRRGQEARLRCSPMKGHSHVYWYRQLPEEGLKFMVYLQKENIIDESGMPKERFSAEFPKEGPSILRIQQVVRGDSAAYFCASSPSGSGYEQYFGPGTRLTVT.

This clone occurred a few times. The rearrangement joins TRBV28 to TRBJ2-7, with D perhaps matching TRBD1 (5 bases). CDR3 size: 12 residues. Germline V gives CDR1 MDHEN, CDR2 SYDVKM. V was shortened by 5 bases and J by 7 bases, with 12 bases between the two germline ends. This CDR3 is CASSPLSGEQYV. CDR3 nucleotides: TGTGCCAGCAGTCCCCTCTCAGGGGAGCAGTACGTC.

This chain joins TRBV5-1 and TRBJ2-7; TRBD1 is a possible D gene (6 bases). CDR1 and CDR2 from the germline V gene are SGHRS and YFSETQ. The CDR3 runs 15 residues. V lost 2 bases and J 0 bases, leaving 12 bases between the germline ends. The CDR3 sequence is CASSFGQSLSYEQYF. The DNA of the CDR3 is TGCGCCAGCAGCTTCGGACAGTCCCTCTCCTACGAGCAGTACTTC.

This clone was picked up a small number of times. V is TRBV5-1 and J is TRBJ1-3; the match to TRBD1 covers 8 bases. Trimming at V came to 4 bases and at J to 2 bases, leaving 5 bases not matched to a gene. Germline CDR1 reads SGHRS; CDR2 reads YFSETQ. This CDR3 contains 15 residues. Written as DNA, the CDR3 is TGCGCCAGCAGCGAACGGACAGGGCCTGGAAACACCATATATTTT. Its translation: CASSERTGPGNTIYF.

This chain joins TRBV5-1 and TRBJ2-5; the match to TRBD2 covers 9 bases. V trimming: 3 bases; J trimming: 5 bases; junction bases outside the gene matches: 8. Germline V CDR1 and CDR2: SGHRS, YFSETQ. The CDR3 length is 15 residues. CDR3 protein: CASSSTGLAFETQYF. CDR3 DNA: TGCGCCAGCAGCTCCACTGGACTAGCGTTTGAGACCCAGTACTTC.

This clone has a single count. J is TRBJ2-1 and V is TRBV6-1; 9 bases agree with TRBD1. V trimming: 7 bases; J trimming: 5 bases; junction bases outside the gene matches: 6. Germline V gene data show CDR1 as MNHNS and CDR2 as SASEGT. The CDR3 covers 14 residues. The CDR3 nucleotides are TGTGCCAGCACCCGGGACAGGGATGACAATGAGCAGTTCTTC. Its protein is CASTRDRDDNEQFF.